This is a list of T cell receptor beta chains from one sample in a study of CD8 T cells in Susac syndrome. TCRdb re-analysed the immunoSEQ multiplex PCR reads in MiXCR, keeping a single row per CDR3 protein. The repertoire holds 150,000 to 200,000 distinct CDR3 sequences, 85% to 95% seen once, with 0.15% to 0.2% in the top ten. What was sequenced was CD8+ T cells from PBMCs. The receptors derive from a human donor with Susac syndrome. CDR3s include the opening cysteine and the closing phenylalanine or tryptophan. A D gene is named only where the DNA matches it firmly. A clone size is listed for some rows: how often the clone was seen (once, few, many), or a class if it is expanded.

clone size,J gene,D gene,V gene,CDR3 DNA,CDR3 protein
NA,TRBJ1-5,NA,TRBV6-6,TGTGCCAGCAATCCAGGGGCAGGCAATAGCAATCAGCCCCAGCATTTT,CASNPGAGNSNQPQHF
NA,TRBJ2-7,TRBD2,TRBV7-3,TGTGCCAGCAGCTCCCCGGGGACTAGCAGCGACGAGCAGTACTTC,CASSSPGTSSDEQYF
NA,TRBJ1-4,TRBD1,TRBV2,TGTGCCAGCAGTGATGGGGACAGAACTAATGAAAAACTGTTTTTT,CASSDGDRTNEKLFF
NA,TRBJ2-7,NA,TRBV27,TGTGCCAGCAGGGACGGTTCCTACGAGCAGTACTTC,CASRDGSYEQYF
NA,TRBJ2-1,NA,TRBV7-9,TGTGCCAGCAGAAGTGGCAGGGACAATGAGCAGTTCTTC,CASRSGRDNEQFF
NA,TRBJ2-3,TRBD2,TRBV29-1,TGCAGCGTTGGGGAGCGGGGAGATACGCAGTATTTT,CSVGERGDTQYF
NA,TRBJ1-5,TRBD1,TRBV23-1,TGCGCCAGCAGTCCACTTAGACCGGGACAGGGGGGTAATCAGCCCCAGCATTTT,CASSPLRPGQGGNQPQHF
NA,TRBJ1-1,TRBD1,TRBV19,TGTGCCAGTAGTATGTGGGGACAGGAAAAGACTGAAGCTTTCTTT,CASSMWGQEKTEAFF
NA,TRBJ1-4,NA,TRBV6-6,TGTGCCAGCAGTTACTGGCCGAAGGAAAAACTGTTTTTT,CASSYWPKEKLFF
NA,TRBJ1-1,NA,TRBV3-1,TGTGCCAGCAGCCAAATCGGGAGGTTGAACACTGAAGCTTTCTTT,CASSQIGRLNTEAFF
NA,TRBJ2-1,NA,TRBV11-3,TGTGCCAGCAGCCCGGACGGTTACAATGAGCAGTTCTTC,CASSPDGYNEQFF
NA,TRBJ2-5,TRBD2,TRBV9,TGTGCCAGCAGCGTAGGAGCGGGGGGGCTCGAGACCCAGTACTTC,CASSVGAGGLETQYF
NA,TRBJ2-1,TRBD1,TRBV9,TGTGCCAGCAGCGCCTCCCGGGACAGGGGACTCAATGAGCAGTTCTTC,CASSASRDRGLNEQFF
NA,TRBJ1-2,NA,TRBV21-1,TGTGCCAGCAGCGCCCGAAAACGAAGAAGCTATGGCTACACCTTC,CASSARKRRSYGYTF
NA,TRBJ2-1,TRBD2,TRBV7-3,TGTGCCAGCAGCTCCCTAGCGGGGGGGCTAAATGAGCAGTTCTTC,CASSSLAGGLNEQFF
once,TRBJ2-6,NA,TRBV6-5,TGTGCCAGCAGCGGGTCCGGGGCCAACGTCCTGACTTTC,CASSGSGANVLTF
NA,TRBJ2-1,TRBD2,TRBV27,TGTGCCAGCAGTTTAGATAGCGGGGCGTCCAATGAGCAGTTCTTC,CASSLDSGASNEQFF
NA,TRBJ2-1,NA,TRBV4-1,TGCGCCAGCACCGAAGCGGGCGGTGAGCAGTTCTTC,CASTEAGGEQFF
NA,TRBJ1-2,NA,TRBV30,TGTGCCTGGAGGCCCCTGGTGGAGGGAACCCTCGACTTC,CAWRPLVEGTLDF
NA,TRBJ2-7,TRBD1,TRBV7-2,TGTGCCAGCAGCTGGTCGACAGGGTCCTACGAGCAGTACTTC,CASSWSTGSYEQYF
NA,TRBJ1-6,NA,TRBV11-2,TGTGCCAGCACCAACTATAATTCACCCCTCCACTTT,CASTNYNSPLHF